One sample yielded the 29 T cell receptor beta chains listed below, sequenced in a study of regulatory T cells in long-lasting Graves disease. Construction of TCR beta libraries relied on iRepertoire HTBI primers and on Arm-PCR targeting CDR3 regions. In TCRdb, the multiplex PCR reads were re-called with MiXCR into one record per CDR3 protein. The sample has 400,000 to 500,000 distinct CDR3 sequences; roughly 15% are singletons. The sample's time point: newly diagnosed GD, antithyroid drugs for less than 3 months. With RNA extracted from PBMCs as input, the TCR library was made. These data were likewise used in another study, on T cells in Graves' hyperthyroidism and ophthalmopathy.

The specimen was peripheral blood mononuclear cells (PBMCs), collected at new diagnosis, from a patient treated with antithyroid drugs. The source is a woman aged 18-30 years with Graves disease.

This clonotype was observed many times. The V and J genes are TRBV3-1 and TRBJ1-1; unclear D gene. The CDR3 spans 15 residues. Germline CDR1 reads LGHDT; CDR2 reads YNNKEL (reference sequence). Trimming took 0 bases from V and 5 from J, leaving 13 bases between them. For the CDR3, the DNA is TGTGCCAGCAGCCAAGATTTGGTGTGGGGAACTGAAGCTTTCTTT. This gives the protein CASSQDLVWGTEAFF.

This chain connects TRBV25-1 to TRBJ2-5; tentatively, D is TRBD2 (6 bases). The CDR3 extends over 17 amino acids. Trimming removed 4 bases from V and 7 bases from J, with 25 bases in between. The V gene's germline CDR1 is MGHDK and CDR2 SYGVNS. The CDR3 protein is CASSAPEGRGGDWTQYF. CDR3 in DNA: TGTGCCAGCAGTGCCCCGGAGGGGCGGGGAGGTGATTGGACCCAGTACTTC.

This clonotype showed up many times. The chain recombines TRBV9 with TRBJ1-2; maybe TRBD1 (6 bases). The V and J ends lost 4 bases and 4 bases respectively, with 17 bases between them. Germline V CDR1 and CDR2: SGDLS, YYNGEE. This CDR3 has 15 residues. The CDR3 region is CASSPDGQTPYGYTF. Here the CDR3 DNA reads TGTGCCAGCAGCCCAGATGGACAGACCCCCTATGGCTACACCTTC. The full variable domain, its missing parts supplied by reference TRBV9 and TRBJ1-2, is DSGVTQTPKHLITATGQRVTLRCSPRSGDLSVYWYQQSLDQGLQFLIQYYNGEERAKGNILERFSAQQFPDLHSELNLSSLELGDSALYFCASSPDGQTPYGYTFGSGTRLTVV.

This clonotype was seen many times. The genes are TRBV7-2 and TRBJ2-7; a weak D match, TRBD1 (6 bases). Trimming took off 4 bases at V and 0 bases at J, with 13 bases between the two ends. The CDR3 consists of 15 residues. Germline CDR1 and CDR2: SGHTA and FQGNSA. The CDR3 bases are TGTGCCAGCAGCTACCTCGACAGGCCCTCCTACGAGCAGTACTTC. Translated: CASSYLDRPSYEQYF. Filled out from reference TRBV7-2 and TRBJ2-7, the complete variable domain reads GAGVSQSPSNKVTEKGKDVELRCDPISGHTALYWYRQSLGQGLEFLIYFQGNSAPDKSGLPSDRFSAERTGGSVSTLTIQRTQQEDSAVYLCASSYLDRPSYEQYFGPGTRLTVT.

This clonotype was seen repeatedly, ten times or more. V is TRBV7-9 and J is TRBJ2-5; 7 bases fit TRBD2. CDR1 is SEHNR, CDR2 FQNEAQ, per germline (reference sequence). Unmatched junction bases numbered 3, after V lost 1 base and J lost 4 bases. CDR3 length: 14 amino acids. In nucleotides, the CDR3 is TGTGCCAGCAGCTTAGGACTAGCAGCAGAGACCCAGTACTTC. This gives the protein CASSLGLAAETQYF. Supplemented by reference TRBV7-9 and TRBJ2-5, the full variable domain reads DTGVSQNPRHKITKRGQNVTFRCDPISEHNRLYWYRQTLGQGPEFLTYFQNEAQLEKSRLLSDRFSAERPKGSFSTLEIQRTEQGDSAMYLCASSLGLAAETQYFGPGTRLLVL.

The chain joins TRBV28 to TRBJ1-5; D not resolved. The CDR3 is 14 amino acids. Germline V lookup: CDR1 MDHEN, CDR2 SYDVKM. The ends were cut back, 6 bases at V and 0 bases at J, with 9 bases in the middle. The CDR3 sequence is CASSGVVSNQPQHF. The CDR3 DNA is TGTGCCAGCAGCGGCGTAGTTAGCAATCAGCCCCAGCATTTT.

This chain joins TRBV3-1 and TRBJ2-7, with 11 bases fitting TRBD2. In germline, CDR1 is LGHDT, CDR2 YNNKEL (reference sequence). With V trimmed by 2 bases and J by 5 bases, 5 bases remained unmatched. CDR3 size: 15 residues. The CDR3 bases are TGTGCCAGCAGCCAAATAACTAGCGGGGGTAACGAGCAGTACTTC. Translating gives CASSQITSGGNEQYF.

The chain joins TRBV19 to TRBJ2-1, with a possible D match to TRBD1 (5 bases). The CDR3 runs to 13 residues. The germline V gene encodes CDR1 LNHDA and CDR2 SQIVND (reference sequence). Trimming stripped 7 bases from V and 8 bases from J, with 15 bases between. The CDR3, as DNA: TGTGCCAGTACCACTTGGGTAGGGGATGAGCAGTTCTTC. It is translated as CASTTWVGDEQFF. Full variable domain (missing parts from reference TRBV19 and TRBJ2-1): DGGITQSPKYLFRKEGQNVTLSCEQNLNHDAMYWYRQDPGQGLRLIYYSQIVNDFQKGDIAEGYSVSREKKESFPLTVTSAQKNPTAFYLCASTTWVGDEQFFGPGTRLTVL.

This clonotype occurred many times. V and J are TRBV11-1 and TRBJ2-7; perhaps TRBD1 as D (5 bases). The germline gives CDR1 SGHAT, CDR2 FQDESV (reference sequence). The CDR3 runs 14 residues. Trimming stripped 5 bases from V and 3 bases from J, with 14 bases between. The chain's CDR3 is CASSDSYKNYEQYF. DNA of the CDR3: TGTGCCAGCAGCGACAGTTACAAAAACTACGAGCAGTACTTC. Full variable domain (rest looked up from reference TRBV11-1 and TRBJ2-7): EAEVAQSPRYKITEKSQAVAFWCDPISGHATLYWYRQILGQGPELLVQFQDESVVDDSQLPKDRFSAERLKGVDSTLKIQPAELGDSAMYLCASSDSYKNYEQYFGPGTRLTVT.

The chain joins TRBV6-5 to TRBJ2-7, with 7 nucleotides matching TRBD1. V dropped 2 bases and J dropped 3; count of bases not matched to a gene: 4. In germline, CDR1 is MNHEY, CDR2 SVGAGI. The CDR3 runs 14 residues. CDR3 coding DNA: TGTGCCAGCAGTTACGGGGACAGAAACTACGAGCAGTACTTC. Protein: CASSYGDRNYEQYF.

This chain links TRBV27 with TRBJ2-1; no clear D gene. Germline CDR1 MNHEY, CDR2 SMNVEV (reference sequence). The CDR3 is 16 amino acids. With 2 bases removed from V and 0 bases from J, the gap between germline ends came to 11 bases. The CDR3 loop is CASSLGRLGSYNEQFF. In DNA, the CDR3 is TGTGCCAGCAGTTTAGGCCGTTTGGGCTCCTACAATGAGCAGTTCTTC.

The table lists this clonotype with a count of one. V usage is TRBV29-1 and J usage is TRBJ2-3, with 9 nucleotides matching TRBD2. CDR1 is SQVTM, CDR2 ANQGSEA, per germline. V dropped 7 bases and J dropped 3; count of bases not matched to a gene: 14. The CDR3 contains 16 residues. The CDR3, as DNA: TGCAGCGCCGTGGGCCGGCTAGCGGGAAGGACAGATACGCAGTATTTT. It is translated as CSAVGRLAGRTDTQYF.

This clonotype was picked up a small number of times. This chain connects TRBV20-1 to TRBJ2-5, with no clear D. Germline V lookup: CDR1 DFQATT, CDR2 SNEGSKA (reference sequence). Trimming left V 1 base short and J 5 bases short, with 8 bases between. This CDR3 contains 12 residues. CDR3 in amino acids: CSARGRQETQYF. The CDR3 bases are TGCAGTGCTAGAGGCAGGCAGGAGACCCAGTACTTC.

This clonotype was detected many times. This chain links TRBV7-8 with TRBJ2-7, with 8 bases matching TRBD1. The J segment lost 5 bases and the V segment lost 5 bases, leaving 14 bases of the junction unmatched. CDR1 is SGHVS, CDR2 FQNEAQ, per germline. This CDR3 is built from 16 residues. The CDR3 reads CASSEAQGAQYHEQYF. As DNA, the CDR3 is TGTGCCAGCAGCGAGGCGCAGGGGGCGCAGTACCACGAGCAGTACTTC.

The sample holds many counts of this clonotype. This chain joins TRBV7-2 and TRBJ1-5; the D gene is possibly TRBD1 (6 bases). Germline-derived CDR1 and CDR2 are SGHTA and FQGNSA. This CDR3 is 15 amino acids long. V was pared by 7 bases and J by 3 bases, with 16 bases between. CDR3 residues: CASTLGGLNNQPQHF. DNA for the CDR3: TGTGCCAGCACCTTGGGGGGCCTTAACAATCAGCCCCAGCATTTT.

This clonotype was found a few times. The chain carries TRBV18 and TRBJ2-2; 7 positions match TRBD1. This CDR3 is 15 amino acids long. CDR1 KGHSH and CDR2 LQKENI come from the germline V gene. With 5 bases clipped from V and 0 bases from J, the junction kept 3 bases outside the gene matches. Here the CDR3 reads CASSSQGSNTGELFF. DNA for the CDR3: TGTGCCAGCTCATCACAGGGGTCGAACACCGGGGAGCTGTTTTTT.

The chain uses TRBV20-1 and TRBJ1-5, with D perhaps matching TRBD1 (5 bases). Germline assignment: CDR1 DFQATT and CDR2 SNEGSKA (reference sequence). Trimming removed 4 bases from V and 1 base from J, with 20 bases in between. The length of the CDR3 is 17 residues. CDR3 region: CSAKTTGGGPSNQPQHF. CDR3 coding DNA: TGCAGTGCTAAAACTACCGGGGGAGGTCCGAGCAATCAGCCCCAGCATTTT.

This clonotype was counted a few times. The chain couples TRBV5-1 to TRBJ2-3, with D perhaps matching TRBD1 or TRBD2 (6 bases each). V lost 2 bases and J 1 base, leaving 17 bases between the germline ends. This CDR3 spans 17 amino acids. Germline-derived CDR1 and CDR2 are SGHRS and YFSETQ. The CDR3 region is CASSFDGGGRGTDTQYF. For the CDR3, the DNA is TGCGCCAGCAGCTTCGACGGGGGCGGAAGGGGCACAGATACGCAGTATTTT.

This chain uses TRBV29-1 with TRBJ2-3; TRBD1 agrees at 7 bases. The CDR3 runs to 17 residues. The ends lost 3 bases at V and 5 bases at J; junction bases unmatched: 17. Germline CDR1 and CDR2: SQVTM and ANQGSEA. CDR3: CSVDKNLGQAEKDTQYF. DNA for the CDR3: TGCAGCGTTGACAAAAACCTAGGACAGGCAGAGAAAGATACGCAGTATTTT.

This clonotype occurred once. V and J are TRBV6-1 and TRBJ1-5, with D unresolved. CDR1 and CDR2 (germline): MNHNS, SASEGT. V lost 7 bases and J lost 0, with 19 bases in between. The CDR3 sequence is 17 residues long. In DNA form, the CDR3 reads TGTGCCAGCATATCTTACCAGCCCCAAAATAGCAATCAGCCCCAGCATTTT. Amino acid sequence: CASISYQPQNSNQPQHF.

This clonotype was recorded many times. This chain joins TRBV7-8 and TRBJ1-5, with TRBD1 matching over 8 bases. J gave up 1 base and V 4 bases, and 9 bases lay outside the gene matches. This CDR3 spans 17 amino acids. Germline CDR1 and CDR2: SGHVS and FQNEAQ. CDR3 coding DNA: TGTGCCAGCAGCTCAACACCCTGGACAGGGAGCAATCAGCCCCAGCATTTT. It specifies CASSSTPWTGSNQPQHF.

This clonotype was recorded many times. The rearrangement joins TRBV5-6 to TRBJ2-1; the match to TRBD2 covers 7 bases. CDR1 is SGHDT and CDR2 is YYEEEE in the germline V gene. The CDR3 is 16 amino acids. The ends lost 2 bases at V and 5 bases at J; junction bases unmatched: 10. CDR3 nucleotide sequence: TGTGCCAGCAGCTTCCTGGGCGGGAGATACGACAATGAGCAGTTCTTC. This gives the protein CASSFLGGRYDNEQFF.

This clonotype appeared many times. The genes are TRBV5-1 and TRBJ2-1, with D tentatively TRBD1 (6 bases). Looked up from germline, CDR1 is SGHRS and CDR2 is YFSETQ. Between the trimmed V and J ends, which lost 4 bases and 4 bases, there was a span of 12 bases. CDR3 length equals 14 residues. The CDR3 sequence: CASSQDSGYNEQFF. The CDR3 bases are TGCGCCAGCAGCCAGGACAGCGGATACAATGAGCAGTTCTTC.

This chain links TRBV20-1 with TRBJ2-1, with TRBD2 matching over 7 bases. TRBJ2-5 explains the end of the DNA better; the J call may be wrong. Germline lookup yields CDR1 DFQATT and CDR2 SNEGSKA (reference sequence). CDR3 length equals 13 residues. The CDR3 bases are TGCAGTGCTGGGGAGACTAGCCGAGAGACCCAGTACTTC. Translation gives CSAGETSRETQYF.

There are many counts of this clonotype. The V gene is TRBV27, the J gene TRBJ2-1, with 8 bases that match TRBD1. This CDR3 comprises 15 residues. V was clipped by 5 bases and J by 0 bases; unmatched bases: 3. Germline CDR1 MNHEY, CDR2 SMNVEV (reference sequence). CDR3 in amino acids: CASSAGTGSYNEQFF. CDR3 nucleotide sequence: TGTGCCAGCAGTGCCGGGACAGGCTCCTACAATGAGCAGTTCTTC.

Ten or more counts support this clonotype. The CDR3 protein is CASSTAAYNEQFF. The CDR3 DNA reads TGTGCCAGCAGTACAGCAGCCTACAATGAGCAGTTCTTC. This chain links TRBV28 with TRBJ2-1, with D hard to call. From germline, CDR1 is MDHEN and CDR2 SYDVKM. This CDR3 is built from 13 residues. V was clipped by 5 bases and J by 2 bases, with 7 bases between them.

This clonotype was picked up many times. This CDR3 is CASSGTGGADTQYF. The CDR3 bases are TGTGCCAGCAGCGGGACAGGGGGCGCAGATACGCAGTATTTT. This chain uses TRBV12-3 or TRBV12-4 with TRBJ2-3, with 12 bases identical to TRBD1. CDR3 length: 14 residues. The V and J ends lost 6 bases and 4 bases, in that order; junction bases with no gene match: 2.

This clonotype was seen repeatedly, ten times or more. This chain joins TRBV28 and TRBJ2-5; D possibly corresponds to TRBD1 (5 bases). This CDR3 has 14 amino acids. Trimming stripped 3 bases from V and 4 bases from J, with 12 bases between. Germline CDR1 MDHEN, CDR2 SYDVKM. The CDR3 sequence is CASSFRVTRETQYF. The CDR3 bases are TGTGCCAGCAGTTTCAGGGTTACGCGAGAGACCCAGTACTTC.

This clonotype was detected ten times or more. V and J are TRBV28 and TRBJ1-1; D uncertain. CDR3 length: 13 amino acids. Trimming stripped 6 bases from V and 2 bases from J, with 10 bases between. Germline CDR1 is MDHEN and CDR2 is SYDVKM. The CDR3 sequence is CASRLTSNTEAFF. For the CDR3, the DNA is TGTGCCAGCAGACTGACATCTAACACTGAAGCTTTCTTT.